Detailed here is one TCR beta chain. These data belong to a study of PD-L1 blockade in urothelial cancer. Time point indicated: pretreatment peripheral blood. Clones were sequenced by immunoSEQ multiplex PCR, and TCRdb holds only the in-frame ones, with some missing. The sample has about 55,000 clones; roughly 80% are singletons. The V segment lost 7 bases and the J segment 5 bases; nucleotides outside the gene matches: 11. The length of the CDR3 is 16 residues. The germline V gene encodes CDR1 LNHDA and CDR2 SQIVND (reference sequence). This TCR was recovered from a man aged 45 to 65 with urothelial cancer. Specimen: PBMCs, collected around atezolizumab (anti-PD-L1) treatment. This chain connects TRBV19 to TRBJ2-1; 10 nucleotides match TRBD2. CDR3 sequence reads: CASTSGRGVGNNEQFF. The CDR3 bases are TGTGCCAGTACTAGCGGGAGAGGGGTTGGGAACAATGAGCAGTTCTTC.